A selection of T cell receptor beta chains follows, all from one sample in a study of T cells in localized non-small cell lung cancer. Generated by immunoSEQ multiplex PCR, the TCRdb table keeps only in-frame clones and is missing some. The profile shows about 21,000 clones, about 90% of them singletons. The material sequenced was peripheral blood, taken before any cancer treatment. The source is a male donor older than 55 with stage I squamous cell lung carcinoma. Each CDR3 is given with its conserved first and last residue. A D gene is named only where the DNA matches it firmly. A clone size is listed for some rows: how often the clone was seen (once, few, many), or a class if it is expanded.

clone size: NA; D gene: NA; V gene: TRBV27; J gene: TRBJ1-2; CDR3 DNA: TGTGCCAGCAGGCCCTCGGGGGACTATGGCTACACCTTC; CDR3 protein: CASRPSGDYGYTF
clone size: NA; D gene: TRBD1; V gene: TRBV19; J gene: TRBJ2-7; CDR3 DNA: TGTGCCAGTAGTTTCCGGGACAGGGGCCAATTCTACGAGCAGTACTTC; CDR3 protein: CASSFRDRGQFYEQYF
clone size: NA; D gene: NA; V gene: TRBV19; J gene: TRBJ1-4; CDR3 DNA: TGTGCCAGTAGTATCTGGAATGAAAAACTGTTTTTT; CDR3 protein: CASSIWNEKLFF
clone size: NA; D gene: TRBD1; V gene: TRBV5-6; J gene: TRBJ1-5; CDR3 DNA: TGTGCCAGCAGCTTGGACAGGGGCGGGATAGGCAATCAGCCCCAGCATTTT; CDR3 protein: CASSLDRGGIGNQPQHF
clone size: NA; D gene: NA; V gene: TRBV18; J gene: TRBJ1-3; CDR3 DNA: TGTGCCAGCTCAATGGGACAAGACATTGGAAACACCATATATTTT; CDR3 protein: CASSMGQDIGNTIYF
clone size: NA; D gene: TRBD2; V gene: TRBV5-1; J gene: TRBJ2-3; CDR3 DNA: TGCGCCAGCAGCTTGGCCAAGGAGCGGGGGGGCACAGATACGCAGTATTTT; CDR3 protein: CASSLAKERGGTDTQYF
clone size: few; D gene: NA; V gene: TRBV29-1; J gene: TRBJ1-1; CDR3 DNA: TGCAGCGTTGGTAGGCGGAACACTGAAGCTTTCTTT; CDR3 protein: CSVGRRNTEAFF
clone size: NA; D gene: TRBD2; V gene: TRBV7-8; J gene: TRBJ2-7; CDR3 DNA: TGTGCCAGCAGCTACACTAGCGGAGTTGTCTACGAGCAGTACTTC; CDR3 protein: CASSYTSGVVYEQYF
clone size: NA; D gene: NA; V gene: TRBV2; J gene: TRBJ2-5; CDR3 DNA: TGTGCCAGCAGTGAGTTCTCGGGCCGAGAGACCCAGTACTTC; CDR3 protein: CASSEFSGRETQYF
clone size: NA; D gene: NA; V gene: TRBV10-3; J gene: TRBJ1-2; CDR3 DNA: TGTGCCATCAGTGAGTCCCGGGGGCTCGACTATGGCTACACCTTC; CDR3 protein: CAISESRGLDYGYTF
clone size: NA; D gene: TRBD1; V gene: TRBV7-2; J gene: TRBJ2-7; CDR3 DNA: TGTGCCAGCCAAGGGGGCTTAGCCTACGAGCAGTACTTC; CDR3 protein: CASQGGLAYEQYF
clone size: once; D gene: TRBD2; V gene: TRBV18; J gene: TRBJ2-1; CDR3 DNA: TGTGCCAGCTCACTACGACAACTAGCGGGTTACAATGAGCAGTTCTTC; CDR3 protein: CASSLRQLAGYNEQFF
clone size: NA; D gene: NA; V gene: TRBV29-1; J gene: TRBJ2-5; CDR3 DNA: TGCAGCGTTGAAGAGAGGGCAGACCAAGAGACCCAGTACTTC; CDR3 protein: CSVEERADQETQYF
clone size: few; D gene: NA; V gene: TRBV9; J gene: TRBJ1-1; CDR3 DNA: TGTGCCAGCAGCGTAGGAGGAATTAACACTGAAGCTTTCTTT; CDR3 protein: CASSVGGINTEAFF